This T cell receptor (beta chain) is drawn from a study of Ad26.COV2.S vaccination and SARS-CoV-2 variants. In the study overall: In the study, Ad26.COV2.S was injected intramuscularly once, or twice 56 days apart. Study-level results: Reported findings describe substantial breadth in spike-specific CD8+ and CD4+ T cell responses following vaccination.

As regards this clone: Its antigen remains unknown.

This sample's treatment: some 20 received Ad26.COV2.S at low or high dose, single or two shots; about five received placebo; per-sample allocation not given. Sampling happened 63 days after the first vaccine or placebo injection. The assay was immunoSEQ multiplex PCR, and TCRdb's table has in-frame clones only and misses some. The data contain about 250,000 clones, 87% of them singletons. This clonotype was sampled from a person aged 18-60 years who received the Ad26.COV2.S COVID-19 vaccine or a placebo. Material: peripheral blood, obtained in a trial of Ad26.COV2.S vaccine versus placebo.

This chain's CDR3 is CASNRGRETQYF. The CDR3 coding sequence is TGCGCCAGCAATAGAGGACGGGAGACCCAGTACTTC. The V and J genes are TRBV5-1 and TRBJ2-5; D call uncertain. Deletions cut 6 bases from V and 5 bases from J, with 11 bases between. CDR1 and CDR2 from the germline V gene are SGHRS and YFSETQ. The CDR3 loop spans 12 amino acids.